This is a list of T cell receptor beta chains from one sample in a study of blood T cell repertoires in COVID-19. Some clones are missing from TCRdb's copy, which holds only in-frame ones; the method was immunoSEQ multiplex PCR. The top ten clones hold 5.3% of a sample with more than 250,000 clones, over 75% of them seen once. What was sequenced was PBMCs or T cells enriched from blood (not recorded which). These TCRs come from a woman aged 30 to 39 who had recovered from COVID-19. CDR3s include the opening cysteine and the closing phenylalanine or tryptophan. D genes are given only for firm matches. Only some rows state a clone size, as once, few, many or a class for expanded clones.

D	V	size	J	CDR3	DNA
-	TRBV12-3/TRBV12-4	-	TRBJ2-2	CASSLQRGELFF	TGTGCCAGCAGTTTACAGCGCGGGGAGCTGTTTTTT
TRBD1	TRBV2	few	TRBJ1-4	CASRDPDRGGEKLFF	TGTGCCAGCAGAGACCCCGACAGGGGCGGTGAAAAACTGTTTTTT
TRBD1	TRBV4-1	once	TRBJ1-1	CASSRGTGVNTEAFF	TGCGCCAGCAGCCGAGGGACAGGGGTGAACACTGAAGCTTTCTTT
TRBD2	TRBV7-7	once	TRBJ2-3	CASSLKPAGRSTDTQYF	TGTGCCAGCAGCTTAAAGCCAGCGGGGCGGTCCACAGATACGCAGTATTTT
TRBD1	TRBV5-1	-	TRBJ1-2	CASSLVDRGGDGYTF	TGCGCCAGCAGCTTGGTTGACAGGGGCGGTGATGGCTACACCTTC
-	TRBV15	-	TRBJ2-5	CATSRGQQNRGSRETQYF	TGTGCCACCAGCAGAGGCCAACAGAACAGAGGGTCGAGGGAGACCCAGTACTTC
TRBD1	TRBV7-3	-	TRBJ1-2	CASRAGTGDDGYTF	TGTGCCAGCAGAGCCGGGACAGGGGATGATGGCTACACCTTC
-	TRBV28	-	TRBJ1-5	CASSLLGGPNQPQHF	TGTGCCAGCAGTTTATTGGGAGGGCCCAATCAGCCCCAGCATTTT
TRBD1	TRBV7-2	-	TRBJ1-2	CASRRDRGYIYGYTF	TGTGCCAGCAGACGAGACAGGGGGTATATCTATGGCTACACCTTC
-	TRBV13	-	TRBJ1-2	CASSAVDRILNYGYTF	TGTGCCAGCAGCGCCGTCGACAGGATTCTTAACTATGGCTACACCTTC